Included here is one T cell receptor (beta chain) sequence, with context. The CDR3 has 14 amino acids. Germline V gene sequence: CDR1 MNHNY, CDR2 SVGAGI (reference sequence). Trimming cost V 4 bases and J 1 base, with 7 bases left between them. These data belong to a study of shared clonotypes between healthy human individuals. The data were produced by immunoSEQ multiplex PCR, yet TCRdb's version contains in-frame clones alone and is incomplete. This sample has more than 2 million clones, with approximately 95% found just once. V and J are TRBV6-6 and TRBJ1-4; D is perhaps TRBD1 (6 bases). The TCR sequence derives from a man between 18 and 35 years old in good health. Sequenced material: naive CD4+ T cells sorted from blood. This sample's subset: CD45RA+ positively selected. The CDR3 region is CASSSRGTNEKLFF. As DNA, the CDR3 is TGTGCCAGCAGTTCCAGGGGAACTAATGAAAAACTGTTTTTT.